A single sample gave rise to the 25 T cell receptor beta chains below, sequenced in a study of PD-L1 blockade in urothelial cancer (dated by TCRdb to the late 2010s). Library creation used the immunoSEQ multiplex PCR assay. TCRdb obtained this table from immuneACCESS and retained in-frame rearrangements with V and J assigned. These tables miss some clones; where compared with another copy, unresolved V genes account for less than half of the shortfall, and the remainder is unexplained. The sample includes approximately 91,000 clones, with roughly 80% observed a single time. The top ten clonotypes cover around 7.7% of the sample. The time point label, read with the paper, signifies: peripheral blood 6 weeks after treatment start. Source: PBMCs, taken around atezolizumab (anti-PD-L1) treatment. All receptors derive from a man aged 65 to 85 with urothelial cancer.

This chain uses TRBV6-6 with TRBJ1-2, with TRBD1 matching 8 bases. The CDR3 covers 13 residues. In germline, CDR1 is MNHNY, CDR2 SVGAGI (reference sequence). V trimming: 6 bases; J trimming: 6 bases; junction bases outside the gene matches: 6. DNA of the CDR3: TGTGCCAGCAGACCTGGACAGGGAGATGGCTACACCTTC. Translating gives CASRPGQGDGYTF.

The rearrangement uses TRBV5-1 and TRBJ1-1; 7 bases map to TRBD1. Trimming took 1 base from V and 3 from J; bases not matched to a gene: 6. The CDR3 has 15 amino acids. Looked up from germline, CDR1 is SGHRS and CDR2 is YFSETQ. The CDR3 protein is CASSLSTGEYTEAFF. The CDR3 DNA reads TGCGCCAGCAGCTTGAGCACAGGGGAATACACTGAAGCTTTCTTT.

The chain joins TRBV11-2 to TRBJ1-1; 7 positions agree with TRBD1. Germline V gene data show CDR1 as SGHAT and CDR2 as FQNNGV. The CDR3 extends over 17 amino acids. J lost 5 bases, V lost 0 bases, and 12 bases had no gene match. This chain's CDR3 is CASSLDPGGAWRTEAFF. The CDR3 DNA sequence: TGTGCCAGCAGCTTAGACCCAGGGGGTGCCTGGAGAACTGAAGCTTTCTTT.

CDR3: CAISESTGSGANVLTF. CDR3 bases: TGTGCCATCAGTGAGTCGACAGGGTCTGGGGCCAACGTCCTGACTTTC. This chain uses TRBV10-3 with TRBJ2-6; 7 bases line up with TRBD1. With V trimmed by 0 bases and J by 1 base, 0 bases remained unmatched. CDR3 length equals 16 residues. The germline V gene encodes CDR1 ENHRY and CDR2 SYGVKD.

V usage is TRBV6-5 and J usage is TRBJ1-4; 9 positions agree with TRBD1. Germline values: CDR1 MNHEY, CDR2 SVGAGI. With 4 bases clipped from V and 6 bases from J, the junction kept 6 bases outside the gene matches. The CDR3 sequence is 15 residues long. The CDR3 region is CASSSMGQGHEKLFF. Here the CDR3 DNA reads TGTGCCAGCAGTTCCATGGGACAGGGCCATGAAAAACTGTTTTTT.

V and J are TRBV19 and TRBJ1-5; TRBD1 matches at 8 bases. The CDR3 totals 17 residues. V shed 6 bases, J shed 0 bases, and the junction held 10 bases outside the gene matches. The germline V gene has CDR1 LNHDA and CDR2 SQIVND (reference sequence). The CDR3 nucleotides are TGTGCCAGTAGCGCTAACACAGGGGGGTTTAGCAATCAGCCCCAGCATTTT. Residues: CASSANTGGFSNQPQHF.

The V gene is TRBV2, the J gene TRBJ2-5, with TRBD1 matching 10 bases. V lost 3 bases, J lost 4 bases, and 11 bases stayed unmatched. The length of the CDR3 is 17 residues. Germline V gene data show CDR1 as SNHLY and CDR2 as FYNNEI. In DNA, the CDR3 is TGTGCCAGCAGTGAGCGGGGGGACAGGGGAGGAGGAGAGACCCAGTACTTC. Residues: CASSERGDRGGGETQYF.

This chain links TRBV5-6 with TRBJ1-1; D gene uncertain. The CDR3 length is 15 residues. Trimming shortened V by 4 bases and J by 4 bases, and 17 bases separated the two germline ends. Germline values: CDR1 SGHDT, CDR2 YYEEEE. CDR3 sequence reads: CASSLRLGIPTEAFF. CDR3 DNA: TGTGCCAGCAGCCTGCGGCTAGGAATTCCCACTGAAGCTTTCTTT.

The chain links TRBV4-3 to TRBJ2-5, with TRBD1 as a possible D gene (5 bases). V lost 3 bases, J lost 9 bases, and 14 bases lay in between. The CDR3 spans 13 residues. The germline V gene has CDR1 LGHNA and CDR2 YSLEER. CDR3 DNA sequence: TGCGCCAGCAGCCAGGTCGGCCAAGGGGCCCAGTACTTC. Amino acids: CASSQVGQGAQYF.

This clone occurred a few times. J is TRBJ2-7 and V is TRBV11-2; unclear D gene. The ends were cut back, 3 bases at V and 0 bases at J, with 9 bases in the middle. The CDR3 totals 14 residues. Germline CDR1 reads SGHAT; CDR2 reads FQNNGV. The DNA of the CDR3 is TGTGCCAGCAGCTTTGGCAGTACCTCCTACGAGCAGTACTTC. Its translation: CASSFGSTSYEQYF.

The V and J genes are TRBV19 and TRBJ2-7; maybe TRBD1 (6 bases). Germline V gives CDR1 LNHDA, CDR2 SQIVND (reference sequence). The CDR3 loop spans 15 amino acids. V was shortened by 5 bases and J by 3 bases, with 17 bases between the two germline ends. CDR3 sequence (DNA): TGTGCCAGTAGTGAGACTTCTGAAGGGGGCTACGAGCAGTACTTC. It yields the protein CASSETSEGGYEQYF.

This clone was recorded a few times. This rearrangement joins TRBV2 to TRBJ1-1; 7 nucleotides agree with TRBD1. V shed 2 bases, J shed 6 bases, and the junction held 6 bases outside the gene matches. Per the germline V gene, CDR1 is SNHLY and CDR2 is FYNNEI. There are 14 residues in the CDR3. The CDR3 bases are TGTGCCAGCAGTGAAAACAGGGGTGGATCTGAAGCTTTCTTT. Its translation: CASSENRGGSEAFF.

This clone was detected only once. The chain joins TRBV12-1 to TRBJ2-7; TRBD1 reflects the table's D call only, with no check against the DNA. TRBV12-1 is a listed pseudogene. The CDR3 extends over 13 amino acids. CDR3 in amino acids: CASSFRRSWEQYF. The CDR3 nucleotides read TGTGCCAGCAGCTTTCGCAGGTCCTGGGAGCAGTACTTC.

This rearrangement joins TRBV6-1 to TRBJ2-7, with 9 bases matching TRBD1. The CDR3 length is 15 residues. With 2 bases clipped from V and 5 bases from J, the junction kept 7 bases outside the gene matches. Germline lookup yields CDR1 MNHNS and CDR2 SASEGT. CDR3 bases: TGTGCCAGCAGTGAAATGAGGGGACAGGGCGACGAGCAGTACTTC. Its translation is CASSEMRGQGDEQYF.

This chain uses TRBV18 with TRBJ2-7; D call uncertain. Trimming took 0 bases from V and 3 from J, leaving 15 bases between them. The CDR3 contains 16 residues. CDR1 and CDR2 (germline): KGHSH, LQKENI. The chain's CDR3 is CASSPPPQNNNYEQYF. As DNA, the CDR3 is TGTGCCAGCTCACCACCACCTCAGAACAACAACTACGAGCAGTACTTC. Together with reference TRBV18 and TRBJ2-7, the CDR3 gives the full variable domain: NAGVMQNPRHLVRRRGQEARLRCSPMKGHSHVYWYRQLPEEGLKFMVYLQKENIIDESGMPKERFSAEFPKEGPSILRIQQVVRGDSAAYFCASSPPPQNNNYEQYFGPGTRLTVT.

This clone was seen once. The chain carries TRBV9 and TRBJ2-3; 9 bases agree with TRBD1. Germline CDR1 and CDR2: SGDLS and YYNGEE. V lost 4 bases and J lost 3; bases outside the gene matches: 9. CDR3 length: 16 residues. This CDR3 is CASSTRFGQGTDTQYF. CDR3 coding DNA: TGTGCCAGCAGCACCCGCTTTGGACAGGGGACAGATACGCAGTATTTT.

J is TRBJ2-5 and V is TRBV5-1; 7 bases map to TRBD2. This CDR3 spans 13 amino acids. V trimming: 5 bases; J trimming: 5 bases; junction bases outside the gene matches: 6. CDR1 is SGHRS and CDR2 is YFSETQ in the germline V gene. The CDR3 loop reads CASSAMGGETQYF. CDR3 nucleotides: TGCGCCAGCAGTGCTATGGGGGGGGAGACCCAGTACTTC.

This sequence joins TRBV19 and TRBJ2-1, with 7 bases fitting TRBD1. V lost 3 bases to trimming and J lost 8 bases; unmatched junction nucleotides: 7. Germline V gives CDR1 LNHDA, CDR2 SQIVND (reference sequence). The CDR3 runs 14 residues. The CDR3 sequence is CASSIATGWDEQFF. CDR3 nucleotide sequence: TGTGCCAGTAGTATCGCGACAGGGTGGGATGAGCAGTTCTTC.

The V and J genes are TRBV29-1 and TRBJ2-1; D gene uncertain. The CDR3 loop spans 14 amino acids. Germline values: CDR1 SQVTM, CDR2 ANQGSEA. V gave up 2 bases and J gave up 2 bases, with 10 bases separating them. The CDR3 nucleotides are TGCAGCGTTGAACCCAGCGTAACCTACAATGAGCAGTTCTTC. Its translation: CSVEPSVTYNEQFF.

This chain links TRBV7-9 with TRBJ2-1; the D gene is possibly TRBD2 (6 bases). This CDR3 region has 14 residues. The V end was cut by 1 base, the J end by 3 bases, with 7 bases between. Germline V gene lookup returns CDR1 SEHNR and CDR2 FQNEAQ (reference sequence). CDR3 protein: CASSLVADYNEQFF. The CDR3 DNA sequence: TGTGCCAGCAGCTTAGTAGCGGACTACAATGAGCAGTTCTTC.

The V call is TRBV2, the J call TRBJ1-1; the D is unclear. Per germline, CDR1 SNHLY and CDR2 FYNNEI. CDR3 length: 13 residues. V shed 4 bases and J shed 5 bases, with 11 bases lying between them. DNA for the CDR3: TGTGCCAGCAGTGTTGCAGCAGGAACTGAAGCTTTCTTT. It yields the protein CASSVAAGTEAFF.

There are a few counts of this clone. The chain combines TRBV2 with TRBJ2-5; TRBD2 aligns across 13 bases. CDR3 length equals 15 residues. In germline, CDR1 is SNHLY, CDR2 FYNNEI. With 7 bases clipped from V and 3 bases from J, the junction kept 5 bases outside the gene matches. The CDR3: CASKFGTSGKETQYF. The CDR3 bases are TGTGCCAGCAAATTTGGGACTAGCGGGAAAGAGACCCAGTACTTC. The full variable domain, with the rest looked up from reference TRBV2 and TRBJ2-5, is EPEVTQTPSHQVTQMGQEVILRCVPISNHLYFYWYRQILGQKVEFLVSFYNNEISEKSEIFDDQFSVERPDGSNFTLKIRSTKLEDSAMYFCASKFGTSGKETQYFGPGTRLLVL.

The chain is built from TRBV30 and TRBJ1-5; 7 nucleotides line up with TRBD1. The V and J ends lost 1 base and 4 bases, in that order; junction bases with no gene match: 7. Per the germline V gene, CDR1 is GTSNPN and CDR2 is SVGIG (reference sequence). The CDR3 is made up of 15 amino acids. The CDR3 DNA is TGTGCCTGGAGTGGGGGACAGACCAGGAATCAGCCCCAGCATTTT. Amino acids: CAWSGGQTRNQPQHF. The full variable domain, completed using reference TRBV30 and TRBJ1-5, is SQTIHQWPATLVQPVGSPLSLECTVEGTSNPNLYWYRQAAGRGLQLLFYSVGIGQISSEVPQNLSASRPQDRQFILSSKKLLLSDSGFYLCAWSGGQTRNQPQHFGDGTRLSIL.

In this sample, this clone turned up a few times. V and J are TRBV5-6 and TRBJ2-5; the match to TRBD1 covers 8 bases. CDR3 length: 17 amino acids. V trimming: 4 bases; J trimming: 4 bases; junction bases outside the gene matches: 15. Germline V lookup: CDR1 SGHDT, CDR2 YYEEEE. CDR3 sequence reads: CASSPLPGQAVRETQYF. CDR3 nucleotides: TGTGCCAGCAGCCCTCTACCGGGACAGGCCGTTCGAGAGACCCAGTACTTC.

V and J are TRBV21-1 and TRBJ1-3; the DNA was not used to check the table's D call, TRBD1. TRBV21-1 is a listed pseudogene. The CDR3 has 17 amino acids. The CDR3 is CASSKRGARGTGNTIYF. CDR3 DNA: TGTGCCAGCAGCAAAAGAGGCGCCAGGGGAACAGGAAACACCATATATTTT.